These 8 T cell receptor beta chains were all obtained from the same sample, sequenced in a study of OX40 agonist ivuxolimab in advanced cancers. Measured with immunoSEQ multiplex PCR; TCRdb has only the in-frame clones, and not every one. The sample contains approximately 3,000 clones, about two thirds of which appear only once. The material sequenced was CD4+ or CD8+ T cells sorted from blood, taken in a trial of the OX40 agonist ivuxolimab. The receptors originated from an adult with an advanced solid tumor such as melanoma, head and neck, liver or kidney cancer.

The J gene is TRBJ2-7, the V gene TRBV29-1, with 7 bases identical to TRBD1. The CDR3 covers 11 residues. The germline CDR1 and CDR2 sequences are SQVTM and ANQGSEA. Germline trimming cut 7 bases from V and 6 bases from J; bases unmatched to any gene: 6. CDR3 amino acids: CSGVRQGEQYF. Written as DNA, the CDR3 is TGCAGCGGGGTTCGACAGGGCGAGCAGTACTTC.

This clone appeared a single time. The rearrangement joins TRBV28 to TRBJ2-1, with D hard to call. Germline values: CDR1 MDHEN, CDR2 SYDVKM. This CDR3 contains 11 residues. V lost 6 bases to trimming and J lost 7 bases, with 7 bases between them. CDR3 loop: CASSLVNEQFF. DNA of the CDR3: TGTGCCAGCAGCTTAGTGAATGAGCAGTTCTTC.

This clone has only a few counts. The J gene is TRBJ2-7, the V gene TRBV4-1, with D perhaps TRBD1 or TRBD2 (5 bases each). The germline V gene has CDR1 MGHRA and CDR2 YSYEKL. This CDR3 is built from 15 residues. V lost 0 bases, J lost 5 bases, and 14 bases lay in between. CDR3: CASSQEGSGTDEQYF. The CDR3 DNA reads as TGCGCCAGCAGCCAAGAGGGATCGGGGACCGACGAGCAGTACTTC.

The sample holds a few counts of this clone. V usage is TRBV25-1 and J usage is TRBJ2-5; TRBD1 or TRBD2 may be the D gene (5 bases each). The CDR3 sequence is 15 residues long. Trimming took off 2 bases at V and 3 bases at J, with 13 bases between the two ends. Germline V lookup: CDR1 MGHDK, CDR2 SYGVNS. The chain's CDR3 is CASSEDWGIEETQYF. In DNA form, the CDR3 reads TGTGCCAGCAGTGAAGACTGGGGGATAGAAGAGACCCAGTACTTC.

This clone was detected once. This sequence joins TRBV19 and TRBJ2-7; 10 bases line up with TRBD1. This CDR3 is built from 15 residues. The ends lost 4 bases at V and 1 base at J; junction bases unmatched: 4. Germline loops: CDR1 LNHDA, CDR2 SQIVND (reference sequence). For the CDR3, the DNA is TGTGCCAGTAGTACGCCGGACAGGGGGTCCTACGAGCAGTACTTC. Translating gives CASSTPDRGSYEQYF.

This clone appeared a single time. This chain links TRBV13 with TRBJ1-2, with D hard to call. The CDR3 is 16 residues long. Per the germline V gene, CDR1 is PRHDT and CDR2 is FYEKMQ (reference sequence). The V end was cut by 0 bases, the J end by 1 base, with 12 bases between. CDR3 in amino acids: CASSLGRGRLNYGYTF. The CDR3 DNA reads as TGTGCCAGCAGCTTAGGCCGTGGCAGGCTTAACTATGGCTACACCTTC.

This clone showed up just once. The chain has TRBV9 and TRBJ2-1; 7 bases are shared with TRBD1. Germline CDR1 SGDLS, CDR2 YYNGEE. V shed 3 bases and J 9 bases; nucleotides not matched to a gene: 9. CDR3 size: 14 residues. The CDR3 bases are TGTGCCAGCAGCGCGGCCTACAGGGGAACTGAGCAGTTCTTC. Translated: CASSAAYRGTEQFF. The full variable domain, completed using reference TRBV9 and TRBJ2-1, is DSGVTQTPKHLITATGQRVTLRCSPRSGDLSVYWYQQSLDQGLQFLIQYYNGEERAKGNILERFSAQQFPDLHSELNLSSLELGDSALYFCASSAAYRGTEQFFGPGTRLTVL.

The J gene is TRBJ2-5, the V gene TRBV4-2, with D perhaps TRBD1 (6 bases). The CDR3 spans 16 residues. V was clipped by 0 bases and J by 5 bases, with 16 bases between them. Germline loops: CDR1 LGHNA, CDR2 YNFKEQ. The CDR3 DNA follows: TGTGCCAGCAGCCAAGAGTCAGAGAGGGGGAGCGAGACCCAGTACTTC. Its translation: CASSQESERGSETQYF.